These T cell receptor beta chains were read from a single sample in a study of T cells of healthy individuals. MiXCR was run by TCRdb on the 5' RACE reads, yielding one entry per CDR3 protein. The data show about 100,000 distinct CDR3 sequences, about 16% seen once. The receptors here all came from a human donor in good health. The CDR3 runs from the conserved cysteine through the conserved F or W. A D gene is named only where the DNA matches it firmly. A row's size may be missing; if present it is once, few, many or a size class.

V gene: TRBV7-3; D gene: -; J gene: TRBJ2-2; clone size: few; CDR3 DNA: TGTGCCAGCAGTTCCTTGTTGGGGGCCCGGGAGCTGTTTTTT; CDR3 protein: CASSSLLGARELFF
V gene: TRBV30; D gene: TRBD1; J gene: TRBJ2-5; clone size: many; CDR3 DNA: TGTGCCTGGAGTACTGGACAGGGGATAGAAGAGACCCAGTACTTC; CDR3 protein: CAWSTGQGIEETQYF
V gene: TRBV28; D gene: -; J gene: TRBJ2-5; clone size: many; CDR3 DNA: TGTGCCACCGGAGCGGTGGACGGATCGGAGACCCAGTACTTC; CDR3 protein: CATGAVDGSETQYF
V gene: TRBV28; D gene: -; J gene: TRBJ1-2; clone size: few; CDR3 DNA: TGTGCCAGCCGTCAGGTCCTCAGAGGATATGGCTACACCTTC; CDR3 protein: CASRQVLRGYGYTF
V gene: TRBV20-1; D gene: -; J gene: TRBJ1-2; clone size: many; CDR3 DNA: TGCAGTGCTAGACCAGGCCTACCCTATGGCTACACCTTC; CDR3 protein: CSARPGLPYGYTF
V gene: TRBV7-2; D gene: TRBD2; J gene: TRBJ2-1; clone size: many; CDR3 DNA: TGTGCCAGCAGCTTGAGGACTAGCGGGGGGAACTACAATGAGCAGTTCTTC; CDR3 protein: CASSLRTSGGNYNEQFF
V gene: TRBV7-3; D gene: -; J gene: TRBJ1-1; clone size: few; CDR3 DNA: TGTGCCAGCAGCTTAATCCCGGGGGGGACTGAAGCTTTCTTT; CDR3 protein: CASSLIPGGTEAFF
V gene: TRBV2; D gene: -; J gene: TRBJ1-5; clone size: -; CDR3 DNA: TGTGCCAGCAACGTCGTGGGGAGCAATCAGCCCCAGCATTTT; CDR3 protein: CASNVVGSNQPQHF
V gene: TRBV28; D gene: TRBD1; J gene: TRBJ2-5; clone size: many; CDR3 DNA: TGTGCCAGCAGTTTGGGGACAGCTTACCAAGAGACCCAGTACTTC; CDR3 protein: CASSLGTAYQETQYF
V gene: TRBV12-3/TRBV12-4; D gene: -; J gene: TRBJ1-3; clone size: -; CDR3 DNA: TGTGCCAGCAGTTTCCTAATCACAGGGCCCGGAAACACCATATATTTT; CDR3 protein: CASSFLITGPGNTIYF